This TCR beta chain was observed in a study of T-cell reconstitution after alpha-beta-depleted transplantation in children. The study's findings and limits: The main origin of T-cell counts and diversity one year after transplant was newly produced T cells. It was reported that alpha-beta T cells came from several hundred expanded graft clones (about two months after transplant). From surviving recipient T cells and thymic progenitors came the high day-60 TCRbeta diversity observed in some patients.

This sample's TCRbeta library carried unique molecular identifier barcodes. Each CDR3 protein is one row after TCRdb ran MiXCR on the PCR reads. The table has 670,000 or so distinct CDR3 sequences, around 13% seen once; the top ten hold about 0.79%. V dropped 4 bases and J dropped 3 bases, with 16 bases sitting between them. The germline CDR1 and CDR2 sequences are SGHRS and YFSETQ. This CDR3 is 15 amino acids long. This clonotype was detected a few times. The antigen is undetermined. The TCR comes from a girl aged 2-15 years with congenital amegakaryocytic thrombocytopenia, due to receive a stem cell transplant. V gene TRBV5-1 combines with J gene TRBJ1-2; D is unresolved. Material: PBMCs, obtained before TCRalphabeta/CD19-depleted stem cell transplant. The chain's CDR3 is CASSPGRFGDYGYTF. For the CDR3, the DNA is TGCGCCAGCAGCCCCGGGAGGTTTGGTGACTATGGCTACACCTTC.